This TCR beta chain is drawn from a study of blood T cells in healthy people across ages. Primers used in a second PCR of roughly 6 to 11 cycles were a sample-barcoded 5' primer and a J-beta primer mix. One entry per CDR3 protein, called by TCRdb with MiXCR from the 5' RACE reads. The data hold about 1,400,000 distinct CDR3 sequences, with around two fifths observed a single time. Trimming took off 3 bases at V and 3 bases at J, with 6 bases between the two ends. Per the germline V gene, CDR1 is DFQATT and CDR2 is SNEGSKA (reference sequence). This CDR3 has 11 residues. The J gene is TRBJ2-7, the V gene TRBV20-1; D not certain. The TCR originated in a woman in her late teens or twenties in good health. Sample: blood. CDR3: CSARTFYEQYF. CDR3 in DNA: TGCAGTGCTAGGACGTTCTACGAGCAGTACTTC.